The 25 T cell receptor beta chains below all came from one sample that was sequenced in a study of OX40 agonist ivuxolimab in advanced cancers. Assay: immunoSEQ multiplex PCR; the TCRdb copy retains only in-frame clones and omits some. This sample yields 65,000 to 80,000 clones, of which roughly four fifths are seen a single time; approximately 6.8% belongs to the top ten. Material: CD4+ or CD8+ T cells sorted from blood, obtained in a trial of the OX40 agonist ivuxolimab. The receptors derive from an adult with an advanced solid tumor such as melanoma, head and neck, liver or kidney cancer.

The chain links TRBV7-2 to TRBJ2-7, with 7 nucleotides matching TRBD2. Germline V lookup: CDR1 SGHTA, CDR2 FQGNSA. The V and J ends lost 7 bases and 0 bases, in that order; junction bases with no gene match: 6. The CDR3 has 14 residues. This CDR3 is CASTPLAASYEQYF. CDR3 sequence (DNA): TGTGCCAGCACCCCTCTAGCGGCCTCCTACGAGCAGTACTTC.

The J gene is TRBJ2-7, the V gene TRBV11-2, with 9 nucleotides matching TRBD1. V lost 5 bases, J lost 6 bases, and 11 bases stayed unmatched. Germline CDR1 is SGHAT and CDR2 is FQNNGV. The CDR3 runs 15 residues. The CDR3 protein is CASSPGTGLTLEQYV. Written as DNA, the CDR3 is TGTGCCAGCAGCCCAGGGACAGGGTTAACCCTCGAGCAGTACGTC.

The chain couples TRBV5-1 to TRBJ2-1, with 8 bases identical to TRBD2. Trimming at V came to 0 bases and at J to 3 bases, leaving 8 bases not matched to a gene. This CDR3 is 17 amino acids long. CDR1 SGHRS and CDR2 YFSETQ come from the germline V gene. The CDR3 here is CASSLAPSGQYYNEQFF. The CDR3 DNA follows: TGCGCCAGCAGCTTGGCCCCTAGCGGGCAGTACTACAATGAGCAGTTCTTC.

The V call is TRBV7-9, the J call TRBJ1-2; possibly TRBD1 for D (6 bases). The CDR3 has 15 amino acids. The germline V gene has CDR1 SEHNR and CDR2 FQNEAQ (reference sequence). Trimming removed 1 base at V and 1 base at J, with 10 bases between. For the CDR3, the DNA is TGTGCCAGCAGCTTAGAGGGGGGCGTTAACTATGGCTACACCTTC. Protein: CASSLEGGVNYGYTF.

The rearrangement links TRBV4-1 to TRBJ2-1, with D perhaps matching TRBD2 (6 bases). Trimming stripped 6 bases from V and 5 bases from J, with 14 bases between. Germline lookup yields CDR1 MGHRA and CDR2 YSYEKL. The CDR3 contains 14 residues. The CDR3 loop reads CASSFRESHNEQFF. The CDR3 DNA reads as TGCGCCAGCAGTTTCCGGGAGTCACACAATGAGCAGTTCTTC.

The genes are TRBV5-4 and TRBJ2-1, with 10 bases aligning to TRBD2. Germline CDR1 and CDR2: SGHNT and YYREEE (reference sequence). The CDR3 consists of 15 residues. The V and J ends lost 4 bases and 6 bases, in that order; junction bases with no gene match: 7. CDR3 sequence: CASSPGASGGNEQFF. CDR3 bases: TGTGCCAGCAGCCCGGGGGCTAGCGGGGGCAATGAGCAGTTCTTC. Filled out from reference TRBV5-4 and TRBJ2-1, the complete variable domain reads ETGVTQSPTHLIKTRGQQVTLRCSSQSGHNTVSWYQQALGQGPQFIFQYYREEENGRGNFPPRFSGLQFPNYSSELNVNALELDDSALYLCASSPGASGGNEQFFGPGTRLTVL.

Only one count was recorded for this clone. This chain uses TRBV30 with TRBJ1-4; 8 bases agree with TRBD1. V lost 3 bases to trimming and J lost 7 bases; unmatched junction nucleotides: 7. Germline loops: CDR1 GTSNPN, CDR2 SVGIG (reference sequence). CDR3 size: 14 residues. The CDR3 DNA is TGTGCCTGGAGCCCCCCCACAGGGGGTGAAAAACTGTTTTTT. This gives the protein CAWSPPTGGEKLFF.

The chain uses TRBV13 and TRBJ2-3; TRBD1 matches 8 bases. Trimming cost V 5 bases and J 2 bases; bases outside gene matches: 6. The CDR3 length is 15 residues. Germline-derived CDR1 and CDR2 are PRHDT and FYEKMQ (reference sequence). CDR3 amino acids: CASSPRGLSTDTQYF. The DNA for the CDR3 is TGTGCCAGCAGCCCCAGGGGGCTGTCCACAGATACGCAGTATTTT.

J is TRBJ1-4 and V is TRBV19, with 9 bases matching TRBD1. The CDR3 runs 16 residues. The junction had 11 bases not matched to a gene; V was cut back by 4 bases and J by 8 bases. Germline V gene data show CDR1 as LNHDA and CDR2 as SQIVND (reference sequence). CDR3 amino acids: CASSTLPGQGKEKLFF. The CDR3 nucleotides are TGTGCCAGTAGTACGCTTCCGGGACAGGGAAAGGAAAAACTGTTTTTT.

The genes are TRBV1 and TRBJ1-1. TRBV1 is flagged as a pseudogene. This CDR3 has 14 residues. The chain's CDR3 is CTSSQGTGNTEAFF. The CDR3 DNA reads TGCACCAGCAGCCAAGGGACGGGGAACACTGAAGCTTTCTTT.

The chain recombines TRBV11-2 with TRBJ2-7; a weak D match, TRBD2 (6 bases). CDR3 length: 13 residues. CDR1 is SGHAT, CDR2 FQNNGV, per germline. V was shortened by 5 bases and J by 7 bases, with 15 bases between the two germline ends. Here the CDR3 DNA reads TGTGCCAGCAGCCCTCATCTCGCGGGGGAGCAGTACTTC. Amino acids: CASSPHLAGEQYF. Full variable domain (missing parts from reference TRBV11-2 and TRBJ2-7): EAGVAQSPRYKIIEKRQSVAFWCNPISGHATLYWYQQILGQGPKLLIQFQNNGVVDDSQLPKDRFSAERLKGVDSTLKIQPAKLEDSAVYLCASSPHLAGEQYFGPGTRLTVT.

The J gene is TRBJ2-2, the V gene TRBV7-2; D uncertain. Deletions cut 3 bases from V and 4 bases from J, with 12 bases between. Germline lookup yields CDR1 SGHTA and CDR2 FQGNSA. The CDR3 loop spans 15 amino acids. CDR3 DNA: TGTGCCAGCAGCTTGAGTGACATGGTCACCGGGGAGCTGTTTTTT. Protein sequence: CASSLSDMVTGELFF. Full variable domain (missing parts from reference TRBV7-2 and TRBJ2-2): GAGVSQSPSNKVTEKGKDVELRCDPISGHTALYWYRQSLGQGLEFLIYFQGNSAPDKSGLPSDRFSAERTGGSVSTLTIQRTQQEDSAVYLCASSLSDMVTGELFFGEGSRLTVL.

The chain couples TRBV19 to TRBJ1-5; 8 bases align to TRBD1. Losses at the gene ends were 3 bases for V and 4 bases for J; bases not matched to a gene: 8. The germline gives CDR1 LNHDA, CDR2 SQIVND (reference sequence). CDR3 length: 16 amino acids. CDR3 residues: CASSIGDRGKNQPQHF. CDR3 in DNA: TGTGCCAGTAGTATTGGAGACAGGGGTAAAAATCAGCCCCAGCATTTT.

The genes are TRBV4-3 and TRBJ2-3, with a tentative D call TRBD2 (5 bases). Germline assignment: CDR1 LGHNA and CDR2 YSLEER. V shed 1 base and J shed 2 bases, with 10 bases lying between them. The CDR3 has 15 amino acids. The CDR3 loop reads CASSQGVRATDTQYF. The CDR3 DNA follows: TGCGCCAGCAGCCAAGGAGTGAGGGCCACAGATACGCAGTATTTT.

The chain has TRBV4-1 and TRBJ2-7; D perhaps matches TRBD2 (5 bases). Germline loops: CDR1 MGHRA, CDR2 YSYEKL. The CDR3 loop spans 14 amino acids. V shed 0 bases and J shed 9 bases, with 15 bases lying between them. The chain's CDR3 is CASSQEGGLAGQYF. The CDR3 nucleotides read TGCGCCAGCAGCCAAGAAGGAGGACTTGCTGGGCAGTACTTC.

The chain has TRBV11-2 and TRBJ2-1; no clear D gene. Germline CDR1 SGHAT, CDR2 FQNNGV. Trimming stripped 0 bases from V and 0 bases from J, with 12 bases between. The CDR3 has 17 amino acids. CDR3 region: CASSLESRPSSYNEQFF. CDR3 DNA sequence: TGTGCCAGCAGCTTAGAGAGCAGGCCTTCCTCCTACAATGAGCAGTTCTTC.

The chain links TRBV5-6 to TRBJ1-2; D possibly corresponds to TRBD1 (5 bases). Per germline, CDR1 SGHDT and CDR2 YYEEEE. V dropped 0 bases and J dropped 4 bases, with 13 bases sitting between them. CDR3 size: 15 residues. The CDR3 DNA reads TGTGCCAGCAGCTTGGAGCGGGAGGGGATCTATGGCTACACCTTC. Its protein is CASSLEREGIYGYTF.

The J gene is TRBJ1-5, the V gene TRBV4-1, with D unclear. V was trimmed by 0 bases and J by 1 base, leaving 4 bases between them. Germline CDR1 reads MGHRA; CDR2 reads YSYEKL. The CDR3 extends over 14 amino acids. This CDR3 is CASSQELSNQPQHF. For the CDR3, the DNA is TGCGCCAGCAGCCAAGAGCTCAGCAATCAGCCCCAGCATTTT.

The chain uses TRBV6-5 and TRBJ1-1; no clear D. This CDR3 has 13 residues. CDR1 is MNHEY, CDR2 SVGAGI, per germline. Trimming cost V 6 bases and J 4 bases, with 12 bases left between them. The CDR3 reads CASSKDEGTEAFF. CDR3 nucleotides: TGTGCCAGCAGCAAGGACGAGGGCACTGAAGCTTTCTTT.

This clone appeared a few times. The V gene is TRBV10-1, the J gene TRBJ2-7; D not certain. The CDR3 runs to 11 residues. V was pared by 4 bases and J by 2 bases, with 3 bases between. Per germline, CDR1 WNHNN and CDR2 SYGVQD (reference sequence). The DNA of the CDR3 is TGCGCCAGCAGTGTAACCTACGAGCAGTACGTC. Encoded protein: CASSVTYEQYV.

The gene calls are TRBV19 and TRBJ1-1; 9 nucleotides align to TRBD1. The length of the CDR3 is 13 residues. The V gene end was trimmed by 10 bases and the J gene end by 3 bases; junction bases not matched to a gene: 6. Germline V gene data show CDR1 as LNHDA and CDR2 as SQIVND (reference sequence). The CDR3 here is CATLGQGDTEAFF. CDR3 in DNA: TGTGCCACGCTGGGACAGGGCGACACTGAAGCTTTCTTT. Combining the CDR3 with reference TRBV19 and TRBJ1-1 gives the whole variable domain DGGITQSPKYLFRKEGQNVTLSCEQNLNHDAMYWYRQDPGQGLRLIYYSQIVNDFQKGDIAEGYSVSREKKESFPLTVTSAQKNPTAFYLCATLGQGDTEAFFGQGTRLTVV.

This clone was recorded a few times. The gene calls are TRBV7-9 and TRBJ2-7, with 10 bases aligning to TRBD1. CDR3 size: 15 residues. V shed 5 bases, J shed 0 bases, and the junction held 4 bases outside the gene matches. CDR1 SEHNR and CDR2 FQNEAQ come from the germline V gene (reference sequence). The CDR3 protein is CASSRTGGSSYEQYV. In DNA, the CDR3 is TGTGCCAGCAGCCGGACAGGGGGAAGCTCCTACGAGCAGTACGTC.

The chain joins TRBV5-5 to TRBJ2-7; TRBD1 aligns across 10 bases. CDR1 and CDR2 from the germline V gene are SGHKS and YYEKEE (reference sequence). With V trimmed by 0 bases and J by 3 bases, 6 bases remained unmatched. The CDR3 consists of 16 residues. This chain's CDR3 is CASSLVEGTGVYEQYF. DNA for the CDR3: TGTGCCAGCAGCTTGGTGGAGGGGACAGGGGTCTACGAGCAGTACTTC.

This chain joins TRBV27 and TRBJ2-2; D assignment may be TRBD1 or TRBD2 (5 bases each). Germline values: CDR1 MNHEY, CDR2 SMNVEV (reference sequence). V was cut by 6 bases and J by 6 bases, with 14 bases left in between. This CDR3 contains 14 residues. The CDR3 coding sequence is TGTGCCAGCAGACTAAACCGGGACGCCGGGGAGCTGTTTTTT. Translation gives CASRLNRDAGELFF.

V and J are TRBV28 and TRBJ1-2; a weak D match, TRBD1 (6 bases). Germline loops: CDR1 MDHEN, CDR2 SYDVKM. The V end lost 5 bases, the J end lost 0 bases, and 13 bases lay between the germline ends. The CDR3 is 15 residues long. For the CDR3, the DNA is TGTGCCAGCAGTACACCGACAGGACCTAACTATGGCTACACCTTC. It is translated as CASSTPTGPNYGYTF.